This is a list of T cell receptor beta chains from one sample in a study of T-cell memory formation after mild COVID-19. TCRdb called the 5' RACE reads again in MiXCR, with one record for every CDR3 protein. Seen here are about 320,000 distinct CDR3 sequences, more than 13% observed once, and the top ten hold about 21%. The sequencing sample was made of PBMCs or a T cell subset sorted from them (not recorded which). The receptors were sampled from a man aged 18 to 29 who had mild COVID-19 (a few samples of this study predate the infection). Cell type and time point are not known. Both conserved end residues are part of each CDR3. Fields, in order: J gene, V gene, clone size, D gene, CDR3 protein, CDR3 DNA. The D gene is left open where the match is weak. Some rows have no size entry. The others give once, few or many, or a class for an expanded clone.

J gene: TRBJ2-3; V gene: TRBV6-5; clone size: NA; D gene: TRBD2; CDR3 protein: CASSYGVSGGITDTQYF; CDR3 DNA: TGTGCCAGCAGTTACGGGGTTAGCGGGGGAATCACAGATACGCAGTATTTT
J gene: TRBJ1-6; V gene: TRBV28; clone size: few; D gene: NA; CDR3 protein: CASTLGGADLHF; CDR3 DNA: TGTGCCAGCACCCTGGGGGGGGCCGATCTCCACTTT
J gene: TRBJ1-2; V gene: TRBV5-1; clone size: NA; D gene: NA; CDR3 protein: CASSSSRVSDGYTF; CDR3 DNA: TGCGCCAGCAGCTCGTCTAGAGTTTCGGATGGCTACACCTTC
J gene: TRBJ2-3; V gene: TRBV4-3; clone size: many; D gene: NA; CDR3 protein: CASSRVSGDTDTQYF; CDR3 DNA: TGCGCCAGCAGCCGAGTTAGCGGAGACACAGATACGCAGTATTTT
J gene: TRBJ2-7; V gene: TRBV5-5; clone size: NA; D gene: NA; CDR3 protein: CASSPRTQFHEQYF; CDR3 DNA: TGTGCCAGCAGCCCTCGGACACAATTCCACGAGCAGTACTTC
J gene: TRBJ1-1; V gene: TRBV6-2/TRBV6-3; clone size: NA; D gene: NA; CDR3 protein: CASRDTDPEAFF; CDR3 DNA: TGTGCCAGCCGCGATACGGACCCTGAAGCTTTCTTT
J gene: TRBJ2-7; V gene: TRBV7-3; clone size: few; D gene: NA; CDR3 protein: CASSFGESYEQYF; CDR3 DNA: TGTGCCAGCAGCTTCGGAGAGTCCTACGAGCAGTACTTC
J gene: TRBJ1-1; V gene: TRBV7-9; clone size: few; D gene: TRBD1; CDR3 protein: CASSLPGTAKIAEAFF; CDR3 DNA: TGTGCCAGCAGCTTGCCCGGGACAGCGAAGATCGCTGAAGCTTTCTTT
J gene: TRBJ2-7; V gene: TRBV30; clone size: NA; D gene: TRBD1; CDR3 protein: CAWSVQGALHEQYF; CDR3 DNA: TGTGCCTGGAGTGTACAGGGGGCGCTCCACGAGCAGTACTTC
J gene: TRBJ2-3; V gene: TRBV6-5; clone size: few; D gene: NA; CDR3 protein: CASSYSRRFSTDTQYF; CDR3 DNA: TGTGCCAGCAGTTACTCGAGGAGGTTTTCGACAGATACGCAGTATTTT
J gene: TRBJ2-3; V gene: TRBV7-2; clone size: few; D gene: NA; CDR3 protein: CASRYAGPDTQYF; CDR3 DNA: TGTGCCAGCAGATATGCAGGGCCAGATACGCAGTATTTT
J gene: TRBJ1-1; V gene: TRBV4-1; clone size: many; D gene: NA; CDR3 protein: CASSQGSEAFF; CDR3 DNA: TGCGCCAGCAGCCAAGGGTCTGAAGCTTTCTTT
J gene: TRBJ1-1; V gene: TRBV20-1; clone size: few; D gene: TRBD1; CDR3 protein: CSAPTGLGAFF; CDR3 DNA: TGCAGTGCCCCGACAGGGCTAGGAGCTTTCTTT
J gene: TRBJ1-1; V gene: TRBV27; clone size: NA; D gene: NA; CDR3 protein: CASSLETGSEAFF; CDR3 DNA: TGTGCCAGCAGTTTAGAGACAGGATCTGAAGCTTTCTTT
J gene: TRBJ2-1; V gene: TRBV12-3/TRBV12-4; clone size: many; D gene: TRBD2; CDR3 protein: CASSINPSGVGEQFF; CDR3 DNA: TGTGCCAGCAGTATTAATCCTAGCGGGGTCGGTGAGCAGTTCTTC
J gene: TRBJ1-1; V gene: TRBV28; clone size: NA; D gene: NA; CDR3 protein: CASSLSRLVAFF; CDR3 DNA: TGTGCCAGCAGTTTAAGTCGTCTGGTGGCTTTCTTT
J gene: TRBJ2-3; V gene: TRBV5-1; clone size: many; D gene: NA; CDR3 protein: CASSLSGRDDTQYF; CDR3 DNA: TGCGCCAGCAGCTTGTCCGGACGGGACGATACGCAGTATTTT
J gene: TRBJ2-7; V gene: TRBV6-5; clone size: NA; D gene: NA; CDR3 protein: CASSYSESTYEQYF; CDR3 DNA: TGTGCCAGCAGTTACTCGGAAAGCACCTACGAGCAGTACTTC
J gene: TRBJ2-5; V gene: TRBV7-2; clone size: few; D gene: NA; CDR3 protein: CASSLNRGPEETQYF; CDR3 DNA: TGTGCCAGCAGCTTAAATCGCGGGCCGGAAGAGACCCAGTACTTC
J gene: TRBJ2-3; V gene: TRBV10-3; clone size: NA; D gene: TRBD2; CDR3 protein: CAISGLAGADTQYF; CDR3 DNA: TGTGCCATCAGTGGGCTAGCGGGCGCCGATACGCAGTATTTT
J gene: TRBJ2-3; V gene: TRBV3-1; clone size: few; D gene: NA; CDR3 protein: CASSPAFSADTQYF; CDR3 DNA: TGTGCCAGCAGCCCCGCTTTCTCCGCAGATACGCAGTATTTT
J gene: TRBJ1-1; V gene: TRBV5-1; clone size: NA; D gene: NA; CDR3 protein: CASSSAAGPNTEAFF; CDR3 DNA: TGCGCCAGCAGCTCGGCCGCCGGACCCAACACTGAAGCTTTCTTT
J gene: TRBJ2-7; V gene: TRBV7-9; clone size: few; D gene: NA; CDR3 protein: CASSLGNADEQYF; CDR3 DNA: TGTGCCAGCAGCCTGGGGAATGCGGACGAGCAGTACTTC
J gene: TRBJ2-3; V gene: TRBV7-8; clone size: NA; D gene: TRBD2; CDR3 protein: CASSLRDYLADTQYF; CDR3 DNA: TGTGCCAGCAGCTTAAGGGACTATCTTGCGGATACGCAGTATTTT
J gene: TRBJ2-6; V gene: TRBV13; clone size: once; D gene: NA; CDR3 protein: CASSPLASGANVLTF; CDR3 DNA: TGTGCCAGCAGCCCCCTGGCCTCTGGGGCCAACGTCCTGACTTTC
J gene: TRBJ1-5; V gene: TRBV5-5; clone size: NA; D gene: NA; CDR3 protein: CASSLGWGPRGNQPQHF; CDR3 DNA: TGTGCCAGCAGCTTGGGATGGGGGCCGCGGGGCAATCAGCCCCAGCATTTT
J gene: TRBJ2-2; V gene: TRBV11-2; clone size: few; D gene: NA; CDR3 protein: CASSLEGDGELFF; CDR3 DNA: TGTGCCAGCAGCTTAGAGGGTGACGGGGAGCTGTTTTTT
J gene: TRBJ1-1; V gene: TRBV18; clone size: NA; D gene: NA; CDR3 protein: CASSPSRANTEAFF; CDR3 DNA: TGTGCCAGCTCACCCTCCCGGGCGAACACTGAAGCTTTCTTT
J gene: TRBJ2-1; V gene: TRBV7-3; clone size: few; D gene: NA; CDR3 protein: CASSLTTAYYNEQFF; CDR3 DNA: TGTGCCAGCAGCTTAACGACAGCTTATTACAATGAGCAGTTCTTC
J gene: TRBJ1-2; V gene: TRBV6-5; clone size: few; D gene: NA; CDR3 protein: CASSYSLGFGANYGYTF; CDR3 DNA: TGTGCCAGCAGTTACTCATTGGGTTTTGGAGCTAACTATGGCTACACCTTC
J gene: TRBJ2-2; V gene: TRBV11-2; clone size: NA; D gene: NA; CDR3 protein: CASRLEGGNTGELFF; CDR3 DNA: TGTGCCAGCAGACTTGAGGGGGGGAACACCGGGGAGCTGTTTTTT
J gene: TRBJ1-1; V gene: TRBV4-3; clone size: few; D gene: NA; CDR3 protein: CASSQDLWNTEAFF; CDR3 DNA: TGCGCCAGCAGCCAAGATCTTTGGAACACTGAAGCTTTCTTT
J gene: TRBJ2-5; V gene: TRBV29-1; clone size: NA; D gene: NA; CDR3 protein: CSVGPETQYF; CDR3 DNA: TGCAGCGTTGGGCCAGAGACCCAGTACTTC
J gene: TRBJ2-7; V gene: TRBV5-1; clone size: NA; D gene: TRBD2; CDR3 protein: CASSPRRGAPYEQYF; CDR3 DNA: TGCGCCAGCAGCCCGCGGCGGGGGGCCCCTTACGAGCAGTACTTC
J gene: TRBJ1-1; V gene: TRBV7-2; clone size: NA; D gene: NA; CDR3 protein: CASSLYDLVGEAFF; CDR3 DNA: TGTGCCAGCAGCTTATACGACCTAGTAGGTGAAGCTTTCTTT
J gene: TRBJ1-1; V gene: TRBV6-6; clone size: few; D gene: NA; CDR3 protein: CASRSGRSEAFF; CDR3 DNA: TGTGCCAGCAGATCGGGCCGGTCTGAAGCTTTCTTT
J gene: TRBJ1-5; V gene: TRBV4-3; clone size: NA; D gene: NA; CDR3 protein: CASSQEVSNEQAQHF; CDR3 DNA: TGCGCCAGCAGCCAAGAAGTATCAAATGAGCAGGCCCAGCATTTT
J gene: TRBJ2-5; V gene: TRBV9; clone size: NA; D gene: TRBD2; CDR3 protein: CASSVGLASWVGETQYF; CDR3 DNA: TGTGCCAGCAGCGTCGGACTAGCAAGTTGGGTTGGAGAGACCCAGTACTTC
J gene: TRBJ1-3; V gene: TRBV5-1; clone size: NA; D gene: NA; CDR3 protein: CASSSSQGSGNTIYF; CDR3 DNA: TGCGCCAGCAGCTCCTCACAGGGCTCTGGAAACACCATATATTTT
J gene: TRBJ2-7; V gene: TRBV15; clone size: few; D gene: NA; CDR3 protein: CATSRMLGEQYF; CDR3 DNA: TGTGCCACCAGCAGAATGCTCGGAGAGCAGTACTTC
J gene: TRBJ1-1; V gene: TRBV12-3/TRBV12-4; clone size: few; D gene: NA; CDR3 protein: CASSLWSVNTEAFF; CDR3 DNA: TGTGCCAGCAGTTTGTGGAGCGTGAACACTGAAGCTTTCTTT
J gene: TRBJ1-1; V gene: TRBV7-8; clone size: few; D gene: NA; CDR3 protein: CASSTTTGPNTEAFF; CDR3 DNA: TGTGCCAGCAGCACAACGACAGGACCCAATACTGAAGCTTTCTTT
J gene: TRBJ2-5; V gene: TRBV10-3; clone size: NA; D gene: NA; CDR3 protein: CAISVGVLHLRETQYF; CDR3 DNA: TGTGCCATCAGTGTGGGTGTCTTACACCTTCGAGAGACCCAGTACTTC
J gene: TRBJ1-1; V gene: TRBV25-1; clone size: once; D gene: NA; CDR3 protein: CASSAVGGSGEAFF; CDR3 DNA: TGTGCCAGCAGTGCCGTCGGGGGGTCAGGGGAAGCTTTCTTT
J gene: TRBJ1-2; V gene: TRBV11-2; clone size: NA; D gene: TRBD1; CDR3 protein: CASSPDRDDHYGYTF; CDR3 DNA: TGTGCCAGCAGCCCGGACAGGGACGATCACTATGGCTACACCTTC
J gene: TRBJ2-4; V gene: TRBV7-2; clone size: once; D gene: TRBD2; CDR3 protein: CASSPGLAGGILLAKNIQYF; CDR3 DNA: TGTGCCAGCAGCCCGGGACTAGCGGGGGGGATACTGCTAGCCAAAAACATTCAGTACTTC
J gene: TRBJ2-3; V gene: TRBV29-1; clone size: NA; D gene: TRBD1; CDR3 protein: CSVPGTGTDTQYF; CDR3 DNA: TGCAGCGTGCCCGGGACAGGGACCGATACGCAGTATTTT
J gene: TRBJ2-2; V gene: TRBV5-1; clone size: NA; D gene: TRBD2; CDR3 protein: CASSKSGGANTGELFF; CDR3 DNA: TGCGCCAGCAGCAAAAGTGGGGGGGCGAACACCGGGGAGCTGTTTTTT
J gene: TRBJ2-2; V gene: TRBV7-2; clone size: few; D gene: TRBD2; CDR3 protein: CASSRRLAGNTGELFF; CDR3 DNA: TGTGCCAGCAGCCGTAGGCTAGCGGGGAACACCGGGGAGCTGTTTTTT
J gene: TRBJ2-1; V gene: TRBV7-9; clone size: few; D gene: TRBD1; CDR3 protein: CASSGSQGIAYNEQFF; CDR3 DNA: TGTGCCAGCAGCGGATCACAGGGGATCGCCTACAATGAGCAGTTCTTC
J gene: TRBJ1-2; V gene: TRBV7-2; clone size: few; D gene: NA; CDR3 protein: CASSLNEGENYGYTF; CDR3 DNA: TGTGCCAGCAGCTTAAATGAGGGGGAAAACTATGGCTACACCTTC
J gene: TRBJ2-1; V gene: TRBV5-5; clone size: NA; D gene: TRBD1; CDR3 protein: CASSYAVQGDEQFF; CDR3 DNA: TGTGCCAGCAGCTACGCGGTACAGGGGGATGAGCAGTTCTTC
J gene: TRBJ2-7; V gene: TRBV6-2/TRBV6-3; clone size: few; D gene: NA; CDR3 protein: CASSARSGLLYEQYF; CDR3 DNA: TGTGCCAGCAGTGCCCGGTCGGGACTTCTCTACGAGCAGTACTTC
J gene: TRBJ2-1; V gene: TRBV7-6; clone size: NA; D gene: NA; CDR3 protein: CASTGGVGQGNEQFF; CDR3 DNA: TGTGCCAGCACCGGGGGCGTAGGGCAGGGTAATGAGCAGTTCTTC
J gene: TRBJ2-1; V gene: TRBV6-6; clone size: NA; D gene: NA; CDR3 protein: CDSSYSIGEGHDANEQFF; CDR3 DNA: TGTGACAGCAGTTACTCGATTGGTGAGGGGCACGACGCCAATGAGCAGTTCTTC